Listed below are T cell receptor beta chains from one sample, sequenced in a study of beta chain features in type 1 diabetes. Generated by immunoSEQ multiplex PCR, the TCRdb table keeps only in-frame clones and is missing some. The repertoire holds fewer than 450,000 clones, with approximately 13% as singletons. The sample comprised naive CD4+ T cells from blood. These receptors were taken from a woman under 30 with type 1 diabetes. Both conserved end residues are part of each CDR3. Each record gives: D gene, V gene, clone size, J gene, CDR3 DNA, CDR3 protein. The D gene is left open where the match is weak. Expanded clones are given a class, and other clones once, few, many or no size at all.

-	TRBV6-5	-	TRBJ2-1	TGTGCCAGCAGTTACGGAATCCCGGAGAGTGAGCAGTTCTTC	CASSYGIPESEQFF
-	TRBV7-9	few	TRBJ2-1	TGTGCCAGCAGCTTCGGCAATGAGCAGTTCTTC	CASSFGNEQFF
-	TRBV28	-	TRBJ2-5	TGTGCCAGCAGTTTACGGGAAGAGACCCAGTACTTC	CASSLREETQYF
TRBD1	TRBV7-8	-	TRBJ1-4	TGTGCCAGCAGCGCGCGGACAGGGGGATCGGCAACTAATGAAAAACTGTTTTTT	CASSARTGGSATNEKLFF
TRBD1	TRBV4-2	-	TRBJ1-2	TGTGCCAGCAGCCAAAAGACGGGGACAGGGGCTAACTATGGCTACACCTTC	CASSQKTGTGANYGYTF
-	TRBV11-2	-	TRBJ2-3	TGTGCCAGCAGCACCTTGACAGGCAGGTCAGATACGCAGTATTTT	CASSTLTGRSDTQYF
TRBD2	TRBV29-1	few	TRBJ2-1	TGCAGCGCCTGGGGGGGTTTGGGCCTCAATGAGCAGTTCTTC	CSAWGGLGLNEQFF
-	TRBV20-1	-	TRBJ2-3	TGCAGTGCTGCGCCTCGGGATACGCAGTATTTT	CSAAPRDTQYF
TRBD2	TRBV30	few	TRBJ2-1	TGTGCCTGGAGTCGGGGCGGGAGTTCCCATGAGCAGTTCTTC	CAWSRGGSSHEQFF
-	TRBV10-3	-	TRBJ1-2	TGTGCCATCAGTGAGTCGGGCGGGGGCTTCTATGGCTACACCTTC	CAISESGGGFYGYTF
TRBD1	TRBV5-1	few	TRBJ1-5	TGCGCCAGCAGCTTGGGGCTGGCAGGGGGCGTCAATCAGCCCCAGCATTTT	CASSLGLAGGVNQPQHF
TRBD1	TRBV2	few	TRBJ1-1	TGTGCCACCTCAGGACAGGGACAGAATGAAGCTTTCTTT	CATSGQGQNEAFF
-	TRBV5-1	-	TRBJ2-3	TGCGCCAGCAGCTCCACTAGCCGGACTAGCACAGATACGCAGTATTTT	CASSSTSRTSTDTQYF
-	TRBV10-3	-	TRBJ1-1	TGTGCCATCAGCCCGGGACAAATGAACACTGAAGCTTTCTTT	CAISPGQMNTEAFF
-	TRBV7-6	few	TRBJ1-1	TGTGCCAGCAGCTTCCCCGGTGAAGCTTTCTTT	CASSFPGEAFF
-	TRBV7-6	few	TRBJ2-5	TGTGCCAGCAGCTTAATCTCAGAGACCCAGTACTTC	CASSLISETQYF
TRBD2	TRBV5-1	few	TRBJ2-5	TGCGCCAGCAGCTTGGTCTGGGGGGGAGAGACCCAGTACTTC	CASSLVWGGETQYF
TRBD2	TRBV5-1	-	TRBJ2-3	TGCGCCAGCATCAGGACTAGCGGAGCAGGCACAGATACGCAGTATTTT	CASIRTSGAGTDTQYF
-	TRBV28	few	TRBJ2-7	TGTGCCAGCAGTTTATTATTCGAGCAGTACTTC	CASSLLFEQYF
-	TRBV28	-	TRBJ2-3	TGTGCCAGCGGCTCTTCTAGCACAGATACGCAGTATTTT	CASGSSSTDTQYF
-	TRBV25-1	-	TRBJ2-7	TGTGCCTGCGGAGACTCCTACGAGCAGTACTTC	CACGDSYEQYF
-	TRBV27	once	TRBJ2-7	TGTGCCAGCAGTTTACCGAGAGGCGAGCAGTACTTC	CASSLPRGEQYF
-	TRBV21-1	few	TRBJ2-3	TGTGCCAGCAGCTCGAGGGATACGCAGTATTTT	CASSSRDTQYF
-	TRBV27	-	TRBJ1-1	TGTGCCAGCTCGTCCTGGGGAGTGAACACTGAAGCTTTCTTT	CASSSWGVNTEAFF
TRBD1	TRBV2	-	TRBJ2-4	TGTGCCAGCAGCCGAGGGGGCCGGGGACCACGCCTTCAGTACTTC	CASSRGGRGPRLQYF
TRBD1	TRBV23-1	few	TRBJ2-3	TGCGCCAGCAGTAACCGGGACAGCCCCTATTTGACTAGCACAGATACGCAGTATTTT	CASSNRDSPYLTSTDTQYF
-	TRBV11-3	-	TRBJ2-1	TGTGCCAGCAGCTTATCGGGGAGTGAGCAGTTCTTC	CASSLSGSEQFF
TRBD2	TRBV5-1	few	TRBJ2-7	TGCGCCAGCAGCCAGAGCGGGAGAGAGGGCGAGCAGTACTTC	CASSQSGREGEQYF
TRBD2	TRBV5-1	-	TRBJ2-1	TGCGCCAGCAGCTTGGGGACGGGACTAACACACAATGAGCAGTTCTTC	CASSLGTGLTHNEQFF
TRBD1	TRBV28	few	TRBJ1-1	TGTGCCAGCAATCCCGGGACAGGGGTTACTGAAGCTTTCTTT	CASNPGTGVTEAFF
-	TRBV5-1	few	TRBJ1-2	TGCGCCAGCAGCTTAGGCGACACGAACTATGGCTACACCTTC	CASSLGDTNYGYTF
-	TRBV28	few	TRBJ1-1	TGTGCCAGCAGTTTCAGACTTGAAGCTTTCTTT	CASSFRLEAFF
-	TRBV30	few	TRBJ2-4	TGTGCCTGGAGTCCAGGGGTGGCCAAAAACATTCAGTACTTC	CAWSPGVAKNIQYF
-	TRBV20-1	few	TRBJ2-1	TGCAGTGCTAGTTGGAGGGCTGAGCAGTTCTTC	CSASWRAEQFF
TRBD1	TRBV30	-	TRBJ1-2	TGTGCCTGGACAGGGGGCGGCTATGGCTACACCTTC	CAWTGGGYGYTF
-	TRBV11-3	-	TRBJ2-3	TGTGCCAGCAGCCCTCAGGCAGATACGCAGTATTTT	CASSPQADTQYF